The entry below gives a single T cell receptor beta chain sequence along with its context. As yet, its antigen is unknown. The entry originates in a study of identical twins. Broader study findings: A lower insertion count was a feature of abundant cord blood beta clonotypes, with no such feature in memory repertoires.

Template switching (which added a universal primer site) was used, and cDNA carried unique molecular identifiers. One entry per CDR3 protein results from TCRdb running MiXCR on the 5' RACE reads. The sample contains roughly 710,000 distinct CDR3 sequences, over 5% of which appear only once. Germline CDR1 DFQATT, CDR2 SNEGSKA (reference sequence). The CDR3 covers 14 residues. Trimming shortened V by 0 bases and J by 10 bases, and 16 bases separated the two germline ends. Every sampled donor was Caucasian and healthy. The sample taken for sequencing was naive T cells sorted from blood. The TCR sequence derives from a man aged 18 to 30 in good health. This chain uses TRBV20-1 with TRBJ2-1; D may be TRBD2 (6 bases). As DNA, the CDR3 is TGCAGTGCTAGAGATAAGGTCCGGGCGGGAGAGCAGTTCTTC. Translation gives CSARDKVRAGEQFF.